This TCR beta chain was retrieved from a study of T cells in Graves' hyperthyroidism and ophthalmopathy. Findings and caveats of the study: The authors' 13 V-J model separated ophthalmopathy from stable hyperthyroidism.

TCR beta CDR3 region amplification was performed from RNA transcripts. Researchers ran a first-round RT-PCR on the TCR CDR3 using the HTBI primer set. TCRdb used MiXCR to reprocess the multiplex PCR reads, holding one entry per CDR3 protein. The repertoire holds 600,000 or so distinct CDR3 sequences, with more than 12% as singletons. Concerning this clonotype itself: Antigen: not known.

V lost 3 bases to trimming and J lost 0 bases, with 12 bases between them. Per germline, CDR1 LGHNA and CDR2 YNFKEQ. This CDR3 region has 15 residues. This chain links TRBV4-2 with TRBJ2-7, with D perhaps being TRBD1 or TRBD2 (5 bases each). The sequenced sample was blood. This sequence originates from a woman between 50 and 59 years old with Graves' ophthalmopathy. The CDR3 DNA reads as TGTGCCAGCAGCCAGACAGCGGAATTCTCCTACGAGCAGTACTTC. It translates to CASSQTAEFSYEQYF.